The 13 T cell receptor beta chains below come from one sample, sequenced in a study of CD8+ T cells in alopecia areata. As the sequencing template, cDNA was produced by extracting RNA and reverse transcribing it. Clones were read by immunoSEQ multiplex PCR, and TCRdb kept only the in-frame ones, dropping some. Altogether 93,000 or so clones are present, approximately 52% being singletons, with the ten largest covering roughly 8.8%. The material sequenced was CD4+ T cells sorted from blood. The receptors were sampled from a human donor in good health.

This clone occurred a few times. V is TRBV2 and J is TRBJ2-2, with 10 positions matching TRBD2. The V gene's germline CDR1 is SNHLY and CDR2 FYNNEI. V lost 4 bases to trimming and J lost 5 bases; unmatched junction nucleotides: 4. The CDR3 runs 15 residues. Written as DNA, the CDR3 is TGTGCCAGCAGTGTTGCGACTAGCGGGACCGGGGAGCTGTTTTTT. It yields the protein CASSVATSGTGELFF.

The chain combines TRBV5-4 with TRBJ2-3; 8 nucleotides agree with TRBD1. The CDR3 loop spans 14 amino acids. V gave up 4 bases and J gave up 5 bases; unmatched junction bases: 6. Per germline, CDR1 SGHNT and CDR2 YYREEE (reference sequence). The CDR3: CASSRTGLIDTQYF. In DNA form, the CDR3 reads TGTGCCAGCAGCCGGACAGGGCTTATAGATACGCAGTATTTT.

The V call is TRBV5-1, the J call TRBJ1-5; maybe TRBD1 (5 bases). The V gene's germline CDR1 is SGHRS and CDR2 YFSETQ. The V end was cut by 3 bases, the J end by 7 bases, with 17 bases between. CDR3 size: 15 residues. The CDR3 region has the DNA TGCGCCAGCAGCTATATCAGGGTGACCGGGCAGCCCCAGCATTTT. It encodes CASSYIRVTGQPQHF.

This clone was seen only a few times. The rearrangement links TRBV5-4 to TRBJ2-5; 12 positions match TRBD2. CDR3 length equals 13 residues. V shed 5 bases, J shed 9 bases, and the junction held 5 bases outside the gene matches. CDR1 SGHNT and CDR2 YYREEE come from the germline V gene (reference sequence). As DNA, the CDR3 is TGTGCCAGCAGTCAACCTAGCGGGGGGGCCCAGTACTTC. The encoded protein is CASSQPSGGAQYF.

This clone was seen only once. The chain recombines TRBV15 with TRBJ1-1; 7 nucleotides line up with TRBD1. Germline values: CDR1 LNHNV, CDR2 YYDKDF (reference sequence). The J segment lost 6 bases and the V segment lost 3 bases, leaving 7 bases of the junction unmatched. The length of the CDR3 is 14 residues. Here the CDR3 reads CATSRGQGVPEAFF. The CDR3 DNA reads as TGTGCCACCAGCAGGGGCCAGGGGGTCCCTGAAGCTTTCTTT.

The chain couples TRBV29-1 to TRBJ2-5; D gene ambiguous. Per the germline V gene, CDR1 is SQVTM and CDR2 is ANQGSEA. The CDR3 runs to 13 residues. The V end was cut by 6 bases, the J end by 2 bases, with 13 bases between. CDR3 amino acids: CSVRTAEQETQYF. CDR3 nucleotide sequence: TGCAGCGTAAGAACGGCGGAGCAAGAGACCCAGTACTTC.

The chain employs TRBV16 and TRBJ1-1; 7 bases are a match to TRBD1. J was trimmed by 3 bases and V by 4 bases; bases with no gene match: 5. The CDR3 length is 14 residues. Germline V CDR1 and CDR2: KGHSY, FQNENV. This CDR3 reads CASSLGQVDTEAFF. The CDR3 coding sequence is TGTGCCAGCAGCCTCGGACAGGTCGACACTGAAGCTTTCTTT.

The chain employs TRBV28 and TRBJ1-2; D is perhaps TRBD1 (5 bases). The CDR3 has 12 amino acids. Germline V gene sequence: CDR1 MDHEN, CDR2 SYDVKM. Trimming took off 5 bases at V and 8 bases at J, with 12 bases between the two ends. The CDR3 DNA reads TGTGCCAGCAGTCTCTCCAGGGCCGGCTACACCTTC. Translating it yields CASSLSRAGYTF.

The chain uses TRBV29-1 and TRBJ2-1, with D perhaps TRBD1 (5 bases). Germline loops: CDR1 SQVTM, CDR2 ANQGSEA. CDR3 length: 14 residues. V lost 1 base to trimming and J lost 6 bases, with 13 bases between them. CDR3 amino acids: CSVEGRAGLNEQFF. The CDR3 DNA sequence: TGCAGCGTTGAAGGCCGAGCAGGGCTCAATGAGCAGTTCTTC.

J is TRBJ2-3 and V is TRBV11-2, with D perhaps matching TRBD2 (5 bases). V lost 1 base and J 2 bases, leaving 10 bases between the germline ends. The CDR3 runs to 15 residues. In germline, CDR1 is SGHAT, CDR2 FQNNGV. The CDR3 spells CASSLGGSLTDTQYF. The DNA of the CDR3 is TGTGCCAGCAGCTTAGGAGGGAGCCTCACAGATACGCAGTATTTT.

This clone was found a few times. The chain links TRBV29-1 to TRBJ1-4, with D unresolved. CDR1 is SQVTM, CDR2 ANQGSEA, per germline. V was cut by 3 bases and J by 4 bases, with 6 bases left in between. CDR3 length equals 12 residues. This CDR3 is CSVEGFNEKLFF. CDR3 in DNA: TGCAGCGTTGAGGGGTTTAATGAAAAACTGTTTTTT. Together with reference TRBV29-1 and TRBJ1-4, the CDR3 gives the full variable domain: SAVISQKPSRDICQRGTSLTIQCQVDSQVTMMFWYRQQPGQSLTLIATANQGSEATYESGFVIDKFPISRPNLTFSTLTVSNMSPEDSSIYLCSVEGFNEKLFFGSGTQLSVL.

The rearrangement joins TRBV29-1 to TRBJ1-2; possibly TRBD1 for D (5 bases). This CDR3 is built from 15 residues. The germline CDR1 and CDR2 sequences are SQVTM and ANQGSEA. The V end lost 2 bases, the J end lost 0 bases, and 13 bases lay between the germline ends. CDR3 bases: TGCAGCGTTGAAAACCGACAGAGTCCTAACTATGGCTACACCTTC. Its translation is CSVENRQSPNYGYTF.

In its sample, this clone was seen a few times. The genes are TRBV18 and TRBJ2-5; D not resolved. Trimming took off 3 bases at V and 5 bases at J, with 10 bases between the two ends. The CDR3 spans 13 residues. Germline V gives CDR1 KGHSH, CDR2 LQKENI. This CDR3 reads CASSPFWKETQYF. CDR3 DNA: TGTGCCAGCTCACCTTTTTGGAAGGAGACCCAGTACTTC.